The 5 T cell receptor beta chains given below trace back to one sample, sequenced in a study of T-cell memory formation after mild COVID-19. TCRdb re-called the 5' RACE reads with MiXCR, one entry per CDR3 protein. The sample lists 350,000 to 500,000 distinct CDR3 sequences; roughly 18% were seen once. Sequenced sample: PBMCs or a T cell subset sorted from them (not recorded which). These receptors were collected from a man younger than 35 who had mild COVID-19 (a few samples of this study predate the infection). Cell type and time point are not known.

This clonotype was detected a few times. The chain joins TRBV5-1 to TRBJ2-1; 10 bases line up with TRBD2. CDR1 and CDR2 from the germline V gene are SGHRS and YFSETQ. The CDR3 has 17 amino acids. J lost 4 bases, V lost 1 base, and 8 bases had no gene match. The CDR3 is CASSLSLAGDPYNEQFF. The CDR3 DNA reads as TGCGCCAGCAGCTTGAGCCTAGCGGGGGACCCATACAATGAGCAGTTCTTC.

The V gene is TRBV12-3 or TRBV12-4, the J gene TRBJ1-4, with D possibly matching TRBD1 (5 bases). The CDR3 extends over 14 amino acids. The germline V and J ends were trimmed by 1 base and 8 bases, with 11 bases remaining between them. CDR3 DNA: TGTGCCAGCAGTTTAGGGGGAGGGGACGAAAAACTGTTTTTT. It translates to CASSLGGGDEKLFF.

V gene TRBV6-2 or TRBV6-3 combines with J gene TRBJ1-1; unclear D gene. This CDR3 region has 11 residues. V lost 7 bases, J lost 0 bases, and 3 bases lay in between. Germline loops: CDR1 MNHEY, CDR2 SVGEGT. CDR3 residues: CASTMNTEAFF. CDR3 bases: TGTGCCAGCACCATGAACACTGAAGCTTTCTTT.

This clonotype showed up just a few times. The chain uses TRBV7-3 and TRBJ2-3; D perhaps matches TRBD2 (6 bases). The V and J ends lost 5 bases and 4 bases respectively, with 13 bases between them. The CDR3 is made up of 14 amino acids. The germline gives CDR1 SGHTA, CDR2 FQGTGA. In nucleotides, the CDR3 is TGTGCCAGCAGCGACCGGAGGGGCTCAGATACGCAGTATTTT. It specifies CASSDRRGSDTQYF.

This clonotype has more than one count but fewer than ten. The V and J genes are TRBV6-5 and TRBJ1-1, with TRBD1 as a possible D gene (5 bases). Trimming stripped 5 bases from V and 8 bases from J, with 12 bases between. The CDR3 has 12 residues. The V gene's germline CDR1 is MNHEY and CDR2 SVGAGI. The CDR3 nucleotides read TGTGCCAGCAGTCCACCGGGGGTGGAAGCTTTCTTT. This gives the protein CASSPPGVEAFF.